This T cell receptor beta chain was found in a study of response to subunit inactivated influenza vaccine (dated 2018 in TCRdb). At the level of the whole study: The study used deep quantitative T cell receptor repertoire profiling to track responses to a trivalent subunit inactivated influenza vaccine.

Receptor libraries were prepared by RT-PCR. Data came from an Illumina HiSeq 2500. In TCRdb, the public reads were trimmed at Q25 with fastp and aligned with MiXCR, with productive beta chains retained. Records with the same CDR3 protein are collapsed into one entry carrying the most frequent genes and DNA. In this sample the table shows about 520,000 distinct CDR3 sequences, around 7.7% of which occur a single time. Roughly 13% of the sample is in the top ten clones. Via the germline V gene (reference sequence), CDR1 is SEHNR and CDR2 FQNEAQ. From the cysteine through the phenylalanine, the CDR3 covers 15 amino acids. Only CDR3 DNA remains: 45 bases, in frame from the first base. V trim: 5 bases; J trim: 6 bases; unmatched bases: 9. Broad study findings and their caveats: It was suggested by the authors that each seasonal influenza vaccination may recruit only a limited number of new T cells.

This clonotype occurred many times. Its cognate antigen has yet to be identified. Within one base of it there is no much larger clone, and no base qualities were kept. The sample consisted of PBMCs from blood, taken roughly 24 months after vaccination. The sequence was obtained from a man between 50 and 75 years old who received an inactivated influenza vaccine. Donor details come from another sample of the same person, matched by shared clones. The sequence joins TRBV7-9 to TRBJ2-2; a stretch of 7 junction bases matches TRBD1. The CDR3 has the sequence CASSITGEKAGELFF. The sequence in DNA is TGTGCCAGCAGCATTACAGGGGAAAAGGCCGGGGAGCTGTTTTTT.